The 22 T cell receptor beta chains in this list originate from one sample, sequenced in a study of shared clonotypes between healthy human individuals. TCRdb's copy holds only in-frame clones and misses some; the assay was immunoSEQ multiplex PCR. The data contain around 1.4 million clones, roughly 98.5% of them seen just once; the ten biggest clones take up roughly 0.36%. The sample taken for sequencing was naive CD4+ T cells sorted from blood. The subset is: CD45RA+ positively selected. These receptors were collected from a man aged 30-40 years in good health.

Note on this clone: Additional DNA sequences in this sample encode the identical CDR3. V is TRBV5-1 and J is TRBJ2-5; D might be TRBD1 or TRBD2, each matching 6 bases. Trimming removed 2 bases from V and 4 bases from J, with 9 bases in between. Per germline, CDR1 SGHRS and CDR2 YFSETQ. The CDR3 runs 13 residues. The CDR3 loop reads CASSFGGGETQYF. CDR3 coding DNA: TGCGCCAGCAGCTTCGGGGGCGGAGAGACCCAGTACTTC.

The rearrangement joins TRBV6-1 to TRBJ2-1; 8 bases map to TRBD2. This CDR3 spans 15 amino acids. After removal of 4 bases from V and 0 bases from J, the junction contained 2 bases not matched to a gene. Germline V gene data show CDR1 as MNHNS and CDR2 as SASEGT. As DNA, the CDR3 is TGTGCCAGCAGTGTAGCGGGAAGCTCCTACAATGAGCAGTTCTTC. Translating gives CASSVAGSSYNEQFF.

This clone was recorded once. The V call is TRBV4-3, the J call TRBJ1-5, with 9 bases fitting TRBD1. The CDR3 runs 18 residues. The V and J ends lost 0 bases and 1 base, in that order; junction bases with no gene match: 7. Germline CDR1 and CDR2: LGHNA and YSLEER. DNA of the CDR3: TGCGCCAGCAGCCAAGATGCACAGGGGGCGTTCAGCAATCAGCCCCAGCATTTT. This sequence encodes CASSQDAQGAFSNQPQHF.

The CDR3 DNA reads TGTGCCACCAGCAGAGATGACCGGGAAGGGGAATTTGGCTACACCTTC. Translation: CATSRDDREGEFGYTF. This sequence joins TRBV15 and TRBJ1-2, with D perhaps matching TRBD1 (5 bases). The germline CDR1 and CDR2 sequences are LNHNV and YYDKDF (reference sequence). The CDR3 contains 16 residues. Trimming shortened V by 0 bases and J by 7 bases, and 18 bases separated the two germline ends.

As to this clone: This sample also contains other DNA sequences that code for the same CDR3. This chain uses TRBV10-3 with TRBJ2-7; D remains unclear. There are 12 residues in the CDR3. Deletions cut 0 bases from V and 6 bases from J, with 6 bases between. Per germline, CDR1 ENHRY and CDR2 SYGVKD. Written as DNA, the CDR3 is TGTGCCATCAGTGAGTCCCCGCGCGAGCAGTACTTC. It specifies CAISESPREQYF.

The genes are TRBV20-1 and TRBJ2-1, with no clear D. This CDR3 is built from 10 residues. Trimming cost V 1 base and J 9 bases, with 4 bases left between them. CDR1 DFQATT and CDR2 SNEGSKA come from the germline V gene (reference sequence). CDR3 in DNA: TGCAGTGCTAGAGGTCTTGAGCAGTTCTTC. It encodes CSARGLEQFF.

The gene calls are TRBV4-1 and TRBJ2-7, with D uncertain. V shed 1 base and J shed 2 bases, with 12 bases lying between them. The CDR3 is 15 amino acids. Germline V CDR1 and CDR2: MGHRA, YSYEKL. CDR3 region: CASSQGVTPPYEQYF. The CDR3 DNA follows: TGCGCCAGCAGCCAAGGGGTGACGCCCCCCTACGAGCAGTACTTC.

This chain joins TRBV10-3 and TRBJ1-2, with D possibly TRBD1 on 6 matching bases. Germline V lookup: CDR1 ENHRY, CDR2 SYGVKD. V was shortened by 10 bases and J by 3 bases, with 15 bases between the two germline ends. The CDR3 covers 13 residues. The CDR3 DNA reads as TGTGCCACCGGAGAGGGGGGTGACTATGGCTACACCTTC. It is translated as CATGEGGDYGYTF.

This clone was recorded a few times. This rearrangement joins TRBV7-9 to TRBJ1-2; no definite D call. CDR1 and CDR2 from the germline V gene are SEHNR and FQNEAQ (reference sequence). Trimming shortened V by 5 bases and J by 3 bases, and 7 bases separated the two germline ends. The CDR3 totals 12 residues. CDR3 sequence reads: CASSTSDYGYTF. In DNA form, the CDR3 reads TGTGCCAGCAGCACCTCGGACTATGGCTACACCTTC.

The genes are TRBV5-4 and TRBJ2-1; the match to TRBD2 covers 8 bases. V lost 2 bases and J lost 4; bases outside the gene matches: 5. CDR1 and CDR2 (germline): SGHNT, YYREEE (reference sequence). This CDR3 contains 15 residues. In nucleotides, the CDR3 is TGTGCCAGCAGCTTAACAGCGGGAGAATACAATGAGCAGTTCTTC. Translated, it gives CASSLTAGEYNEQFF. Full variable domain (rest looked up from reference TRBV5-4 and TRBJ2-1): ETGVTQSPTHLIKTRGQQVTLRCSSQSGHNTVSWYQQALGQGPQFIFQYYREEENGRGNFPPRFSGLQFPNYSSELNVNALELDDSALYLCASSLTAGEYNEQFFGPGTRLTVL.

This chain connects TRBV2 to TRBJ2-5; a weak D match, TRBD2 (5 bases). V lost 4 bases, J lost 2 bases, and 8 bases lay in between. This CDR3 has 13 amino acids. Germline assignment: CDR1 SNHLY and CDR2 FYNNEI. CDR3 bases: TGTGCCAGCAGTGCCAGACTACAAGAGACCCAGTACTTC. Protein sequence: CASSARLQETQYF.

This clone came up once. V usage is TRBV7-2 and J usage is TRBJ1-5; unclear D gene. Trimming cost V 1 base and J 5 bases, with 9 bases left between them. Germline lookup yields CDR1 SGHTA and CDR2 FQGNSA. The CDR3 runs to 14 residues. CDR3 in amino acids: CASSLVLGDQPQHF. The CDR3 nucleotides are TGTGCCAGCAGCTTAGTGCTCGGAGATCAGCCCCAGCATTTT.

The gene calls are TRBV18 and TRBJ2-3; D unresolved. Per germline, CDR1 KGHSH and CDR2 LQKENI. This CDR3 comprises 16 residues. V lost 0 bases and J 2 bases, leaving 12 bases between the germline ends. The CDR3 here is CASSPPRFDPTDTQYF. For the CDR3, the DNA is TGTGCCAGCTCACCACCGAGATTCGACCCCACAGATACGCAGTATTTT.

The chain carries TRBV9 and TRBJ2-7, with a weak D call TRBD1 (5 bases). The CDR3 has 15 residues. Per the germline V gene, CDR1 is SGDLS and CDR2 is YYNGEE. V lost 0 bases to trimming and J lost 4 bases, with 14 bases between them. CDR3 in amino acids: CASSVGLDIYYEQYF. In DNA, the CDR3 is TGTGCCAGCAGCGTAGGTCTGGACATCTATTACGAGCAGTACTTC.

V usage is TRBV28 and J usage is TRBJ1-2; D remains ambiguous. Germline loops: CDR1 MDHEN, CDR2 SYDVKM. The CDR3 covers 12 residues. Trimming removed 8 bases from V and 4 bases from J, with 11 bases in between. CDR3: CASRSLGYGYTF. DNA for the CDR3: TGTGCCAGCCGGAGTTTAGGCTATGGCTACACCTTC.

This chain links TRBV19 with TRBJ2-3; D unclear. This CDR3 is built from 15 residues. Trimming left V 3 bases short and J 7 bases short, with 17 bases between. Germline assignment: CDR1 LNHDA and CDR2 SQIVND (reference sequence). This chain's CDR3 is CASSIGPVMENTQYF. Here the CDR3 DNA reads TGTGCCAGTAGTATTGGTCCCGTTATGGAGAATACGCAGTATTTT.

The CDR3 loop reads CASSYFTSGSETDTQYF. DNA for the CDR3: TGTGCCAGCAGCTACTTCACTAGCGGGAGTGAGACAGATACGCAGTATTTT. The chain has TRBV14 and TRBJ2-3, with TRBD2 identical over 11 bases. Germline V CDR1 and CDR2: SGHDN, FVKESK. Trimming cost V 5 bases and J 3 bases; bases outside gene matches: 10. CDR3 size: 17 residues.

The chain joins TRBV7-6 to TRBJ2-7; 7 nucleotides agree with TRBD2. This CDR3 has 18 residues. V was clipped by 1 base and J by 2 bases; unmatched bases: 14. Germline-derived CDR1 and CDR2 are SGHVS and FNYEAQ. The CDR3 bases are TGTGCCAGCAGCTTAGATTCGCTGGAACGGGGGGTTCCCTACGAGCAGTACTTC. Encoded protein: CASSLDSLERGVPYEQYF.

This sequence joins TRBV10-3 and TRBJ2-5; TRBD1 agrees at 11 bases. Germline lookup yields CDR1 ENHRY and CDR2 SYGVKD. The CDR3 sequence is 13 residues long. V lost 8 bases to trimming and J lost 2 bases; unmatched junction nucleotides: 1. Here the CDR3 reads CAIGQGAQETQYF. The CDR3 DNA follows: TGTGCCATCGGACAGGGGGCACAAGAGACCCAGTACTTC.

About this clone itself: Other DNA sequences from this sample encode an identical CDR3 as well. The rearrangement uses TRBV15 and TRBJ1-5, with D unclear. CDR1 is LNHNV, CDR2 YYDKDF, per germline (reference sequence). CDR3 length: 13 amino acids. Trimming removed 1 base at V and 3 bases at J, with 4 bases between. As DNA, the CDR3 is TGTGCCACCAGCAGAGGTTCCAATCAGCCCCAGCATTTT. Encoded protein: CATSRGSNQPQHF.

The genes are TRBV6-4 and TRBJ2-3; 11 bases map to TRBD2. Germline V lookup: CDR1 MRHNA, CDR2 SNTAGT. Trimming at V came to 0 bases and at J to 2 bases, leaving 1 base not matched to a gene. The CDR3 spans 16 residues. CDR3 region: CASSDSTSGVTDTQYF. The CDR3 coding sequence is TGTGCCAGCAGTGACTCGACTAGCGGGGTCACAGATACGCAGTATTTT.

The chain has TRBV29-1 and TRBJ1-5, with a possible D match to TRBD1 (5 bases). This CDR3 comprises 13 residues. Germline V gives CDR1 SQVTM, CDR2 ANQGSEA. V lost 3 bases to trimming and J lost 5 bases, with 11 bases between them. The CDR3 sequence is CSVEGRVDQPQHF. CDR3 coding DNA: TGCAGCGTTGAGGGCAGGGTGGATCAGCCCCAGCATTTT.